These 14 T cell receptor beta chains originate from one sample sequenced in a study of T cells in Graves' hyperthyroidism and ophthalmopathy. Amplified TCR beta CDR3 regions derived from RNA transcripts. Using the HTBI primer set, a first-round RT-PCR was run on the TCR CDR3. MiXCR, run by TCRdb on the multiplex PCR reads, gives a single entry per CDR3 protein. This sample has approximately 600,000 distinct CDR3 sequences; approximately 14% occur once, and the top ten carry roughly 7%. Sequencing was carried out using blood. The receptors were sampled from a woman younger than 30 with Graves' ophthalmopathy.

In this sample, this clonotype turned up many times. The chain has TRBV6-1 and TRBJ2-7; D is possibly TRBD2 (5 bases). Trimming took 5 bases from V and 3 from J, leaving 20 bases between them. The CDR3 runs 16 residues. From germline, CDR1 is MNHNS and CDR2 SASEGT. In DNA, the CDR3 is TGTGCCAGCAGTCCCCGTGAAGAGCGGAGAGGCTACGAGCAGTACTTC. Translating it yields CASSPREERRGYEQYF.

This clonotype was detected many times. V gene TRBV7-9 combines with J gene TRBJ2-2; D uncertain. This CDR3 has 14 amino acids. Germline CDR1 and CDR2: SEHNR and FQNEAQ (reference sequence). The V and J ends lost 5 bases and 0 bases respectively, with 7 bases between them. CDR3 region: CASSIGSNTGELFF. CDR3 bases: TGTGCCAGCAGCATAGGGTCGAACACCGGGGAGCTGTTTTTT.

In its sample, this clonotype was seen a few times. This chain joins TRBV5-6 and TRBJ2-1; the match to TRBD2 covers 9 bases. Trimming took 0 bases from V and 0 from J; bases not matched to a gene: 7. The CDR3 contains 18 residues. In germline, CDR1 is SGHDT, CDR2 YYEEEE. The DNA for the CDR3 is TGTGCCAGCAGCTTGGGCCCCCCACTAGCGGGCTCCTACAATGAGCAGTTCTTC. This codes for CASSLGPPLAGSYNEQFF.

This clonotype appeared many times. The V call is TRBV6-5, the J call TRBJ2-5; unclear D gene. The V end lost 2 bases, the J end lost 2 bases, and 6 bases lay between the germline ends. CDR1 and CDR2 (germline): MNHEY, SVGAGI. The CDR3 runs 13 residues. The CDR3 here is CASSYVRQETQYF. The CDR3 DNA sequence: TGTGCCAGCAGTTACGTGCGGCAAGAGACCCAGTACTTC.

In its sample, this clonotype was seen many times. The rearrangement links TRBV2 to TRBJ1-1, with TRBD1 as a possible D gene (5 bases). The CDR3 extends over 13 amino acids. The germline V and J ends were trimmed by 9 bases and 5 bases, with 16 bases remaining between them. Looked up from germline, CDR1 is SNHLY and CDR2 is FYNNEI. The CDR3 reads CARGPGPRTEAFF. The CDR3 coding sequence is TGTGCCAGGGGACCGGGACCTAGGACTGAAGCTTTCTTT.

CDR3 in amino acids: CATSDSGTGASGNTIYF. The CDR3 region has the DNA TGTGCCACCAGTGATTCCGGGACGGGGGCTTCTGGAAACACCATATATTTT. J is TRBJ1-3 and V is TRBV24-1; TRBD1 might be the D (6 bases). Trimming took off 2 bases at V and 1 base at J, with 14 bases between the two ends. The CDR3 has 17 amino acids. Looked up from germline, CDR1 is KGHDR and CDR2 is SFDVKD.

This clonotype occurred many times. This chain links TRBV12-5 with TRBJ2-2, with 8 bases fitting TRBD2. Germline values: CDR1 LGHNT, CDR2 FRNRAP. J gave up 6 bases and V 6 bases, and 21 bases lay outside the gene matches. This CDR3 region has 19 residues. CDR3 protein: CASGDTASGQGKIAGELFF. The CDR3 nucleotides read TGTGCTAGTGGCGACACGGCTAGCGGGCAGGGGAAGATCGCCGGGGAGCTGTTTTTT.

This clonotype occurred many times. The chain links TRBV20-1 to TRBJ2-1, with TRBD2 matching 11 bases. Per germline, CDR1 DFQATT and CDR2 SNEGSKA (reference sequence). This CDR3 is built from 18 residues. V gave up 3 bases and J gave up 7 bases; unmatched junction bases: 17. In DNA, the CDR3 is TGCAGTGCTAGTTCCGGGACTAGCGGAGGCCTGGGGGGTAATGAGCAGTTCTTC. This gives the protein CSASSGTSGGLGGNEQFF.

The chain employs TRBV7-6 and TRBJ2-7; 11 bases are shared with TRBD2. The CDR3 loop spans 15 amino acids. The ends lost 5 bases at V and 7 bases at J; junction bases unmatched: 10. Germline V lookup: CDR1 SGHVS, CDR2 FNYEAQ. The CDR3, as DNA: TGTGCCAGCAGCCCCTTAGCGGGAGGGCCTTCTGAGCAGTACTTC. It codes for CASSPLAGGPSEQYF.

This clonotype appeared many times. The chain combines TRBV7-8 with TRBJ2-1, with D perhaps assigned TRBD1 or TRBD2 (6 bases each). The CDR3 is 14 amino acids. In germline, CDR1 is SGHVS, CDR2 FQNEAQ. Trimming took off 5 bases at V and 4 bases at J, with 12 bases between the two ends. The CDR3 DNA sequence: TGTGCCAGCAGCCGGGGGCGGGATTACAATGAGCAGTTCTTC. Protein sequence: CASSRGRDYNEQFF. Variable domain in full (rest from reference TRBV7-8 and TRBJ2-1): GAGVSQSPRYKVAKRGQDVALRCDPISGHVSLFWYQQALGQGPEFLTYFQNEAQLDKSGLPSDRFFAERPEGSVSTLKIQRTQQEDSAVYLCASSRGRDYNEQFFGPGTRLTVL.

This clonotype was counted ten times or more. This rearrangement joins TRBV24-1 to TRBJ2-5; no clear D gene. The germline V gene has CDR1 KGHDR and CDR2 SFDVKD. V was pared by 2 bases and J by 4 bases, with 10 bases between. The CDR3 consists of 14 residues. CDR3 protein: CATSDSTIRETQYF. As DNA, the CDR3 is TGTGCCACCAGTGATTCCACGATCCGAGAGACCCAGTACTTC.

This clonotype was observed at least ten times. The chain links TRBV28 to TRBJ2-3; the D gene is possibly TRBD1 (6 bases). V was pared by 10 bases and J by 2 bases, with 13 bases between. The CDR3 totals 13 residues. Germline V gene sequence: CDR1 MDHEN, CDR2 SYDVKM. The CDR3 bases are TGTGCCACCCGGGACACCAACACAGATACGCAGTATTTT. Its protein product is CATRDTNTDTQYF.

This clonotype was detected many times. This CDR3 reads CASRRGLAGSYEQYF. DNA for the CDR3: TGTGCCAGCAGGCGGGGACTAGCGGGGTCCTACGAGCAGTACTTC. The chain links TRBV27 to TRBJ2-7; 13 bases line up with TRBD2. V dropped 6 bases and J dropped 1; count of bases not matched to a gene: 3. The CDR3 runs 15 residues. Looked up from germline, CDR1 is MNHEY and CDR2 is SMNVEV (reference sequence).

The chain combines TRBV7-9 with TRBJ2-1; tentatively, D is TRBD1 or TRBD2 (5 bases each). This CDR3 contains 17 residues. The V end lost 4 bases, the J end lost 2 bases, and 18 bases lay between the germline ends. Germline V gene lookup returns CDR1 SEHNR and CDR2 FQNEAQ (reference sequence). The chain's CDR3 is CASSSTVTRGPYNEQFF. For the CDR3, the DNA is TGTGCCAGCAGCTCCACAGTCACCCGGGGCCCCTACAATGAGCAGTTCTTC.